This section outlines one TCR beta chain sequence together with its context. In the source study's methods: Scientists estimated how many nucleated cells there were by amplifying reference gene primers. The table came from immunoSEQ multiplex PCR; TCRdb's copy has only in-frame clones and leaves some out. The V and J calls and clone size are taken from that table; D and trimming were inferred from the DNA. The sample has around 310,000 clones; around 89% are singletons. The CDR3 totals 13 residues. CDR1 MNHEY and CDR2 SMNVEV come from the germline V gene (reference sequence). V was cut by 9 bases and J by 2 bases, with 12 bases left in between. The record originates from a study of blood T cell repertoires in COVID-19. Study context: PBMCs, B-cell-depleted T cells, or T cells provided the cDNA or gDNA that made up the material.

The chain recombines TRBV27 with TRBJ2-3; tentative D call: TRBD1 (5 bases). The sequencing sample was made of peripheral blood. The sequence came from a woman aged 55-70 years with acute or convalescent COVID-19. CDR3 sequence (DNA): TGTGCCAGTACAGACAGCCACACAGATACGCAGTATTTT. It translates to CASTDSHTDTQYF.